The 32 T cell receptor beta chains below all came from one sample that was sequenced in a study of PD-1 blockade in classical Hodgkin lymphoma. The assay was immunoSEQ multiplex PCR, and TCRdb's table has in-frame clones only and misses some. The table records 40,000 or so clones, around 78% of them present only once. After autologous stem cell transplantation all patients relapsed, and prior brentuximab vedotin exposure differed between cohorts. This material consisted of peripheral blood mononuclear cells (PBMCs), taken at baseline. The receptors come from a human donor with classical Hodgkin lymphoma.

This chain uses TRBV6-4 with TRBJ2-3; D may be TRBD1 or TRBD2 (6 bases each). This CDR3 spans 15 amino acids. Germline assignment: CDR1 MRHNA and CDR2 SNTAGT. V lost 2 bases, J lost 4 bases, and 13 bases lay in between. This CDR3 is CASSDRGHRADTQYF. The DNA for the CDR3 is TGTGCCAGCAGTGACCGGGGGCATCGCGCAGATACGCAGTATTTT.

V is TRBV7-2 and J is TRBJ1-3; D not certain. V dropped 5 bases and J dropped 0 bases, with 23 bases sitting between them. The germline V gene encodes CDR1 SGHTA and CDR2 FQGNSA. The CDR3 has 19 amino acids. The CDR3 here is CASSLLAGPVIPSGNTIYF. The CDR3 DNA follows: TGTGCCAGCAGCCTCCTAGCTGGCCCGGTTATACCCTCTGGAAACACCATATATTTT.

The chain combines TRBV7-9 with TRBJ2-3, with D unresolved. The CDR3 runs to 14 residues. The V and J ends lost 2 bases and 3 bases respectively, with 9 bases between them. Germline CDR1 reads SEHNR; CDR2 reads FQNEAQ (reference sequence). DNA of the CDR3: TGTGCCAGCAGCTTAACCGGATGGACAGATACGCAGTATTTT. Protein sequence: CASSLTGWTDTQYF.

V usage is TRBV19 and J usage is TRBJ2-5, with 8 bases lining up with TRBD2. J lost 6 bases, V lost 8 bases, and 5 bases had no gene match. This CDR3 has 12 amino acids. Per the germline V gene, CDR1 is LNHDA and CDR2 is SQIVND (reference sequence). CDR3 coding DNA: TGTGCCAGTTCAAGCGGGAGACAGACCCAGTACTTC. It is translated as CASSSGRQTQYF.

The chain is built from TRBV19 and TRBJ2-5; no clear D. In germline, CDR1 is LNHDA, CDR2 SQIVND (reference sequence). The V and J ends lost 1 base and 5 bases respectively, with 11 bases between them. The CDR3 covers 14 residues. CDR3 amino acids: CASSIGGGEETQYF. The CDR3 DNA follows: TGTGCCAGTAGTATAGGCGGTGGAGAGGAGACCCAGTACTTC.

This clone was seen a single time. This sequence joins TRBV5-1 and TRBJ2-3; D unresolved. The CDR3 totals 16 residues. The V and J ends lost 1 base and 5 bases respectively, with 17 bases between them. Looked up from germline, CDR1 is SGHRS and CDR2 is YFSETQ. The CDR3 loop reads CASSLTRMGSVDTQYF. The CDR3 nucleotides are TGCGCCAGCAGCTTGACGCGTATGGGCTCCGTAGATACGCAGTATTTT.

This chain links TRBV7-9 with TRBJ1-2, with TRBD1 identical over 7 bases. The V and J ends lost 4 bases and 3 bases, in that order; junction bases with no gene match: 11. This CDR3 contains 16 residues. Germline V CDR1 and CDR2: SEHNR, FQNEAQ (reference sequence). CDR3 nucleotides: TGTGCCAGCAGCTCCCGGACAGGTGGATTTTACTATGGCTACACCTTC. It translates to CASSSRTGGFYYGYTF.

This chain connects TRBV5-4 to TRBJ2-1, with 7 bases matching TRBD2. This CDR3 is built from 15 residues. After removal of 2 bases from V and 2 bases from J, the junction contained 4 bases not matched to a gene. From germline, CDR1 is SGHNT and CDR2 YYREEE (reference sequence). CDR3 sequence: CASSFSAGAYNEQFF. CDR3 sequence (DNA): TGTGCCAGCAGCTTTTCTGCGGGAGCCTACAATGAGCAGTTCTTC. The full variable domain, completed using reference TRBV5-4 and TRBJ2-1, is ETGVTQSPTHLIKTRGQQVTLRCSSQSGHNTVSWYQQALGQGPQFIFQYYREEENGRGNFPPRFSGLQFPNYSSELNVNALELDDSALYLCASSFSAGAYNEQFFGPGTRLTVL.

The count of this clone is one. V gene TRBV18 combines with J gene TRBJ1-1, with 9 bases lining up with TRBD1. The CDR3 totals 13 residues. Trimming took 6 bases from V and 3 from J; bases not matched to a gene: 2. Germline CDR1 is KGHSH and CDR2 is LQKENI. The CDR3, as DNA: TGTGCCAGCTCTGGACAGGGGCACACTGAAGCTTTCTTT. Translation gives CASSGQGHTEAFF.

V and J are TRBV13 and TRBJ2-1; 9 bases agree with TRBD1. J was trimmed by 4 bases and V by 2 bases; bases with no gene match: 3. Germline V gene sequence: CDR1 PRHDT, CDR2 FYEKMQ (reference sequence). The CDR3 is made up of 15 amino acids. CDR3 sequence: CASSLSGTGYNEQFF. CDR3 in DNA: TGTGCCAGCAGCTTATCTGGGACAGGGTACAATGAGCAGTTCTTC.

J is TRBJ2-3 and V is TRBV7-9; 8 bases fit TRBD2. CDR1 and CDR2 (germline): SEHNR, FQNEAQ (reference sequence). This CDR3 region has 13 residues. V lost 3 bases and J lost 6; bases outside the gene matches: 2. The chain's CDR3 is CASSFTGGDTQYF. In DNA, the CDR3 is TGTGCCAGCAGCTTTACGGGAGGGGATACGCAGTATTTT.

This clone was counted a single time. DNA of the CDR3: TGTGCCAGCAGTTCCCCAGGGGCCTTGGACACTGAAGCTTTCTTT. This translates into CASSSPGALDTEAFF. The chain couples TRBV28 to TRBJ1-1, with D possibly matching TRBD1 (6 bases). The CDR3 has 15 residues. Germline V gene lookup returns CDR1 MDHEN and CDR2 SYDVKM. The V end was cut by 4 bases, the J end by 3 bases, with 15 bases between. Variable domain in full (rest from reference TRBV28 and TRBJ1-1): DVKVTQSSRYLVKRTGEKVFLECVQDMDHENMFWYRQDPGLGLRLIYFSYDVKMKEKGDIPEGYSVSREKKERFSLILESASTNQTSMYLCASSSPGALDTEAFFGQGTRLTVV.

J is TRBJ1-1 and V is TRBV6-5, with 8 bases lining up with TRBD1. Trimming removed 4 bases from V and 4 bases from J; junction bases left unmatched: 8. The CDR3 sequence is 15 residues long. The germline V gene has CDR1 MNHEY and CDR2 SVGAGI. This chain's CDR3 is CASSFKQGGVTEAFF. The CDR3 bases are TGTGCCAGCAGTTTCAAACAGGGGGGAGTCACTGAAGCTTTCTTT.

This chain connects TRBV19 to TRBJ1-2; D gene ambiguous. Germline V gene sequence: CDR1 LNHDA, CDR2 SQIVND (reference sequence). Trimming removed 7 bases at V and 3 bases at J, with 15 bases between. The CDR3 has 14 amino acids. CDR3: CASTVGLRDYGYTF. The CDR3 DNA sequence: TGTGCCAGTACCGTTGGGTTGCGGGACTATGGCTACACCTTC.

The rearrangement uses TRBV18 and TRBJ1-3; 7 nucleotides align to TRBD1. This CDR3 has 15 residues. CDR1 is KGHSH, CDR2 LQKENI, per germline. Trimming cost V 4 bases and J 1 base; bases outside gene matches: 4. The CDR3 nucleotides are TGTGCCAGCTCACGGCGACAGGGTTCTGGAAACACCATATATTTT. Translated, it gives CASSRRQGSGNTIYF.

The genes are TRBV6-1 and TRBJ1-4, with D perhaps TRBD1 (6 bases). The V gene's germline CDR1 is MNHNS and CDR2 SASEGT. CDR3 length: 14 residues. V shed 2 bases and J shed 8 bases, with 12 bases lying between them. CDR3 in DNA: TGTGCCAGCAGTGAAAGCGCCAGGGGAGAAAAACTGTTTTTT. This translates into CASSESARGEKLFF.

The chain employs TRBV7-2 and TRBJ2-6; D remains ambiguous. CDR1 is SGHTA, CDR2 FQGNSA, per germline. The V end was cut by 3 bases, the J end by 0 bases, with 12 bases between. The CDR3 sequence is 17 residues long. In DNA form, the CDR3 reads TGTGCCAGCAGCTTTGGGTTCGGCCACTCTGGGGCCAACGTCCTGACTTTC. It encodes CASSFGFGHSGANVLTF.

CDR3 nucleotide sequence: TGTGCCAGCAGCCGGACACCGACTAGCACAGATACGCAGTATTTT. Translated, it gives CASSRTPTSTDTQYF. The rearrangement links TRBV13 to TRBJ2-3; possible D gene TRBD1, 5 bases. The CDR3 totals 15 residues. Trimming removed 5 bases at V and 0 bases at J, with 12 bases between. CDR1 and CDR2 from the germline V gene are PRHDT and FYEKMQ (reference sequence).

This chain connects TRBV7-2 to TRBJ2-7; 8 bases fit TRBD1. In germline, CDR1 is SGHTA, CDR2 FQGNSA. The CDR3 spans 13 residues. Losses at the gene ends were 3 bases for V and 2 bases for J; bases not matched to a gene: 0. The CDR3 loop is CASSLTGAYEQYF. The CDR3 bases are TGTGCCAGCAGCTTGACAGGGGCCTACGAGCAGTACTTC.

V and J are TRBV6-5 and TRBJ2-1, with D perhaps matching TRBD2 (5 bases). This CDR3 has 15 amino acids. V was shortened by 0 bases and J by 8 bases, with 14 bases between the two germline ends. Germline V gene data show CDR1 as MNHEY and CDR2 as SVGAGI. The DNA for the CDR3 is TGTGCCAGCAGTTACTCGAGAAGGCTGCGGGATGAGCAGTTCTTC. Protein sequence: CASSYSRRLRDEQFF.

The chain recombines TRBV6-5 with TRBJ2-5; D is unclear. V lost 6 bases to trimming and J lost 2 bases, with 1 base between them. Per the germline V gene, CDR1 is MNHEY and CDR2 is SVGAGI. The CDR3 is 10 residues long. CDR3 sequence reads: CASRQETQYF. The CDR3 DNA reads TGTGCCAGCAGACAAGAGACCCAGTACTTC.

The chain combines TRBV28 with TRBJ1-3; D is possibly TRBD1 (5 bases). This CDR3 region has 15 residues. V was shortened by 4 bases and J by 0 bases, with 10 bases between the two germline ends. CDR1 and CDR2 (germline): MDHEN, SYDVKM. The CDR3 reads CASSWGWNSGNTIYF. CDR3 sequence (DNA): TGTGCCAGCAGTTGGGGGTGGAACTCTGGAAACACCATATATTTT.

In this sample, this clone turned up once. This specimen includes other DNA sequences encoding the same CDR3. The rearrangement joins TRBV6-1 to TRBJ1-1, with D possibly TRBD1 on 5 matching bases. The germline V gene has CDR1 MNHNS and CDR2 SASEGT. This CDR3 is built from 11 residues. The V end was cut by 6 bases, the J end by 4 bases, with 6 bases between. In DNA, the CDR3 is TGTGCCAGCAGCCAGGGCACTGAAGCTTTCTTT. Translating gives CASSQGTEAFF.

This clone was seen a single time. This chain connects TRBV7-9 to TRBJ2-1, with D uncertain. This CDR3 is built from 13 residues. Trimming took off 1 base at V and 7 bases at J, with 8 bases between the two ends. Germline V gives CDR1 SEHNR, CDR2 FQNEAQ (reference sequence). CDR3 coding DNA: TGTGCCAGCAGCTTAGGGACCGCAAATGAGCAGTTCTTC. Protein product: CASSLGTANEQFF. The full variable domain, rest sourced from reference TRBV7-9 and TRBJ2-1, is DTGVSQNPRHKITKRGQNVTFRCDPISEHNRLYWYRQTLGQGPEFLTYFQNEAQLEKSRLLSDRFSAERPKGSFSTLEIQRTEQGDSAMYLCASSLGTANEQFFGPGTRLTVL.

The V gene is TRBV5-1, the J gene TRBJ2-3; the D is unclear. V dropped 0 bases and J dropped 6 bases, with 14 bases sitting between them. CDR3 length: 15 residues. Germline-derived CDR1 and CDR2 are SGHRS and YFSETQ. CDR3 protein: CASSLEGPPKDTQYF. CDR3 sequence (DNA): TGCGCCAGCAGCTTGGAAGGGCCCCCCAAGGATACGCAGTATTTT.

The genes are TRBV27 and TRBJ1-2; 7 positions match TRBD1. The CDR3 sequence is 15 residues long. With 3 bases clipped from V and 4 bases from J, the junction kept 8 bases outside the gene matches. From germline, CDR1 is MNHEY and CDR2 SMNVEV (reference sequence). The CDR3 region has the DNA TGTGCCAGCAGTTTCTCAGGGGGAAGGAGCTATGGCTACACCTTC. This codes for CASSFSGGRSYGYTF.

This chain links TRBV5-1 with TRBJ2-5, with 7 positions matching TRBD2. Trimming cost V 6 bases and J 5 bases; bases outside gene matches: 10. This CDR3 region has 14 residues. The germline V gene encodes CDR1 SGHRS and CDR2 YFSETQ. The CDR3 loop is CASMLADPSETQYF. CDR3 DNA sequence: TGCGCCAGCATGCTAGCGGACCCCAGCGAGACCCAGTACTTC.

The chain employs TRBV11-2 and TRBJ2-5; D assignment may be TRBD1 or TRBD2 (6 bases each). This CDR3 has 15 residues. Trimming cost V 2 bases and J 4 bases, with 14 bases left between them. Germline V gene data show CDR1 as SGHAT and CDR2 as FQNNGV. The CDR3: CASSLFGGLGETQYF. The CDR3 DNA reads as TGTGCCAGCAGCTTATTTGGGGGGCTTGGAGAGACCCAGTACTTC.

This rearrangement joins TRBV28 to TRBJ2-7, with D hard to call. CDR3 length equals 14 residues. Per the germline V gene, CDR1 is MDHEN and CDR2 is SYDVKM. V was trimmed by 2 bases and J by 7 bases, leaving 15 bases between them. The CDR3 sequence is CASSLVGFLGEQYF. The CDR3 DNA sequence: TGTGCCAGCAGTTTAGTGGGGTTCTTGGGTGAGCAGTACTTC.

The CDR3 is CASRGLAGWDTEAFF. CDR3 DNA: TGTGCCAGCAGAGGCCTCGCGGGTTGGGACACTGAAGCTTTCTTT. The rearrangement joins TRBV6-5 to TRBJ1-1; no clear D. The CDR3 length is 15 residues. Trimming took off 6 bases at V and 3 bases at J, with 17 bases between the two ends. Germline V gives CDR1 MNHEY, CDR2 SVGAGI.

The chain employs TRBV4-1 and TRBJ2-2; tentatively, D is TRBD1 (6 bases). Germline CDR1 MGHRA, CDR2 YSYEKL. The CDR3 consists of 16 residues. V gave up 0 bases and J gave up 6 bases, with 14 bases separating them. CDR3 region: CASSQEIVKGAGELFF. In DNA, the CDR3 is TGCGCCAGCAGCCAAGAAATAGTAAAGGGGGCCGGGGAGCTGTTTTTT.

V usage is TRBV29-1 and J usage is TRBJ2-3; D gene unclear. Germline V gene lookup returns CDR1 SQVTM and CDR2 ANQGSEA. Trimming took off 3 bases at V and 2 bases at J, with 12 bases between the two ends. The CDR3 length is 14 residues. DNA for the CDR3: TGCAGCGTTGACCCAGATAAATTCACAGATACGCAGTATTTT. Protein: CSVDPDKFTDTQYF.